Listed here are 3 T cell receptor beta chains from one sample, sequenced in a study of shared clonotypes between healthy human individuals. TCRdb keeps only in-frame clones here, not all; method: immunoSEQ multiplex PCR. In the table there are roughly 2.2 million clones, approximately 95% of which are singletons. The sample taken for sequencing was naive CD4+ T cells from PBMCs. The subset denotes: CD45RA+ positively selected. The receptor set was obtained from a man aged 18 to 30 in good health. Some clones in this sample may be carry-over from other donors' samples.

The V and J genes are TRBV11-1 and TRBJ1-1; 8 bases are a match to TRBD1. The trim removed 5 bases at V and 11 bases at J, leaving 7 bases unmatched. CDR3 length equals 12 residues. Germline CDR1 is SGHAT and CDR2 is FQDESV (reference sequence). CDR3 nucleotide sequence: TGTGCCAGCAGCCACCCGACAGGGGCCGCTTTCTTT. Protein sequence: CASSHPTGAAFF.

The chain uses TRBV28 and TRBJ2-3; D may be TRBD2 (5 bases). V lost 5 bases to trimming and J lost 5 bases, with 14 bases between them. There are 14 residues in the CDR3. Germline CDR1 MDHEN, CDR2 SYDVKM. CDR3 nucleotide sequence: TGTGCCAGCAGTCTACTAGGTAGTGTAGATACGCAGTATTTT. Translation gives CASSLLGSVDTQYF. The entire variable domain, with the rest obtained from reference TRBV28 and TRBJ2-3, is as follows: DVKVTQSSRYLVKRTGEKVFLECVQDMDHENMFWYRQDPGLGLRLIYFSYDVKMKEKGDIPEGYSVSREKKERFSLILESASTNQTSMYLCASSLLGSVDTQYFGPGTRLTVL.

CDR3 nucleotides: TGTGCCAGCAGTGGAGCCGGGGGGCTTATCGAGCAGTACTTC. Translation: CASSGAGGLIEQYF. V usage is TRBV13 and J usage is TRBJ2-7; possible D gene TRBD2, 7 bases. The germline V and J ends were trimmed by 6 bases and 6 bases, with 18 bases remaining between them. The germline gives CDR1 PRHDT, CDR2 FYEKMQ (reference sequence). The CDR3 is made up of 14 amino acids.